This T cell receptor (beta chain) was recovered during a study of PD-1 blockade in classical Hodgkin lymphoma. The method was immunoSEQ multiplex PCR; TCRdb's version includes in-frame clones alone and lacks a portion of them. The table shows 150,000 or so clones, with 78% occurring only once. Each patient relapsed following autologous stem cell transplantation, and prior brentuximab vedotin exposure differed. Germline V CDR1 and CDR2: MDHEN, SYDVKM. The CDR3 contains 15 residues. Trimming took 6 bases from V and 4 from J; bases not matched to a gene: 6. This sequence originates from a human donor with classical Hodgkin lymphoma. J is TRBJ2-7 and V is TRBV28; 13 bases map to TRBD2. The sequences come from peripheral blood mononuclear cells (PBMCs), collected before the second cycle of nivolumab. The chain's CDR3 is CASRHGLAGVYEQYF. The CDR3 DNA sequence: TGTGCCAGCAGACACGGACTAGCGGGAGTTTACGAGCAGTACTTC. Using reference TRBV28 and TRBJ2-7 for the parts outside the CDR3, the full variable domain is DVKVTQSSRYLVKRTGEKVFLECVQDMDHENMFWYRQDPGLGLRLIYFSYDVKMKEKGDIPEGYSVSREKKERFSLILESASTNQTSMYLCASRHGLAGVYEQYFGPGTRLTVT.